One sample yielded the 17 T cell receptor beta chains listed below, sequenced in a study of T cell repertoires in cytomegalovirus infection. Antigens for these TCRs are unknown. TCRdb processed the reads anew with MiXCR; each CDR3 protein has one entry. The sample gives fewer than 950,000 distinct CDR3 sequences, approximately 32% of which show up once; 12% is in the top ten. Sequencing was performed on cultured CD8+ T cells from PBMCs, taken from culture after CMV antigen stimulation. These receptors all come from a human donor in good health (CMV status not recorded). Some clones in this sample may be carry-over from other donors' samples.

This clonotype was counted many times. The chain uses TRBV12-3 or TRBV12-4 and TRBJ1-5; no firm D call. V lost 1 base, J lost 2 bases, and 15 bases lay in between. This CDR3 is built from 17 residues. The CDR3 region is CASSLGLGRWGNQPQHF. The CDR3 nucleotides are TGTGCCAGCAGTTTAGGACTTGGTCGGTGGGGCAATCAGCCCCAGCATTTT.

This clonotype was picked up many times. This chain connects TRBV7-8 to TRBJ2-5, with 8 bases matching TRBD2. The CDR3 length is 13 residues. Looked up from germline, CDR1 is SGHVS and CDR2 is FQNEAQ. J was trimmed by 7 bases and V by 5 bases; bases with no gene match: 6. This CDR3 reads CASSAPRGGTQYF. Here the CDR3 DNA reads TGTGCCAGCAGCGCCCCCCGGGGGGGGACCCAGTACTTC.

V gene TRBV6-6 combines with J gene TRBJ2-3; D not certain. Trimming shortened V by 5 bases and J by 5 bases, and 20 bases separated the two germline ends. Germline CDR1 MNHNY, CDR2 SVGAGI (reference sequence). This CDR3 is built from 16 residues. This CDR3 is CASSVSRAFEIDTQYF. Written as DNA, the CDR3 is TGTGCCAGCAGTGTTTCAAGGGCTTTCGAAATAGATACGCAGTATTTT.

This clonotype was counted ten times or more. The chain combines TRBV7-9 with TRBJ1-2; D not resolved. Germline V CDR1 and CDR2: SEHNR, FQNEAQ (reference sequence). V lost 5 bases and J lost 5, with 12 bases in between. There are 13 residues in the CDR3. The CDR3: CASSLGGQYGYTF. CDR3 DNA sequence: TGTGCCAGCAGCCTCGGCGGGCAGTATGGCTACACCTTC.

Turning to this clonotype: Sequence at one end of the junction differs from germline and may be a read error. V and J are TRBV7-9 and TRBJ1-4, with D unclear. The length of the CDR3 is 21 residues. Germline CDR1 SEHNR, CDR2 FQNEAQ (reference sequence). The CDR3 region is CASSQTIRTSAGEGTNKKLFF. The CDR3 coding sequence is TGTGCCAGCAGCCAAACCATCAGGACTTCGGCTGGAGAGGGTACTAATAAAAAACTGTTTTTT.

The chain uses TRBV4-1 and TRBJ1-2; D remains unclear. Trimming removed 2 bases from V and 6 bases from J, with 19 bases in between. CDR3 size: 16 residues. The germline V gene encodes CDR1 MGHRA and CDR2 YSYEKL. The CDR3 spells CASSQPGEGGFDGYTF. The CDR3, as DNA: TGCGCCAGCAGCCAACCCGGGGAGGGAGGTTTCGATGGCTACACCTTC.

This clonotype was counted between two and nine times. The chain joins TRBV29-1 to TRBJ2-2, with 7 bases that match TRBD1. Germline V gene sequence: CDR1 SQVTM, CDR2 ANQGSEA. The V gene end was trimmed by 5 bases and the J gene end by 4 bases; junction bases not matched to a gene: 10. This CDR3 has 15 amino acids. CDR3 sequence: CSVSRGGRGTGELFF. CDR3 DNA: TGCAGCGTTAGTCGAGGGGGCAGGGGCACCGGGGAGCTGTTTTTT.

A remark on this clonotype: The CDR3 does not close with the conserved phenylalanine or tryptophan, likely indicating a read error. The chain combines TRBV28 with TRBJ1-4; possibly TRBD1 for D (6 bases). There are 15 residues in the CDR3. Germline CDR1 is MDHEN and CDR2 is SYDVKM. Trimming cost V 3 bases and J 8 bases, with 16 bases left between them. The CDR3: CASSLIRGLREKLFC. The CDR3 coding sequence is TGTGCCAGCAGTTTGATCAGGGGCTTGCGGGAAAAACTGTTTTGT.

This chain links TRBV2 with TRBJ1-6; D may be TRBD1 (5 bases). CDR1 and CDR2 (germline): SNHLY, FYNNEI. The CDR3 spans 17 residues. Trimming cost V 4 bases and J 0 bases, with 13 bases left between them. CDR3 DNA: TGTGCCAGCAGTGGGGAGTACAGGTACTCCTATAATTCACCCCTCCACTTT. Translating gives CASSGEYRYSYNSPLHF.

The CDR3 loop is CASTWDSGGHNEQFF. The DNA of the CDR3 is TGTGCCAGCACCTGGGACTCCGGGGGGCACAATGAGCAGTTCTTC. The chain uses TRBV5-8 and TRBJ2-1, with D perhaps matching TRBD2 (7 bases). V shed 6 bases and J shed 5 bases, with 18 bases lying between them. The CDR3 spans 15 residues. From germline, CDR1 is SGHTS and CDR2 YDEGEE.

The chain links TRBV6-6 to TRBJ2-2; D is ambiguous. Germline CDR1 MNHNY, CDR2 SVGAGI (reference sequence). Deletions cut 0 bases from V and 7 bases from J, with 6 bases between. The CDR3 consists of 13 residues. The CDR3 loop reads CASSYSNVGELFF. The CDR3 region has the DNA TGTGCCAGCAGTTACTCGAACGTCGGGGAGCTGTTTTTT.

The CDR3, as DNA: TGTGCCACCAGAGGTCGGGGGGCCACCGAAGAGACCCAGTACTTC. Encoded protein: CATRGRGATEETQYF. V gene TRBV24-1 combines with J gene TRBJ2-5; a weak D match, TRBD2 (7 bases). The CDR3 has 15 amino acids. With 7 bases removed from V and 3 bases from J, the gap between germline ends came to 17 bases. Germline V gene sequence: CDR1 KGHDR, CDR2 SFDVKD.

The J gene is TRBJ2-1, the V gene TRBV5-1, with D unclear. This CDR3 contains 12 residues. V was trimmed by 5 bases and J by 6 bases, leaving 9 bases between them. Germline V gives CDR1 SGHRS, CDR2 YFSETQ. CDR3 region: CASRDMGNEQFF. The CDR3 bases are TGCGCCAGCAGGGATATGGGCAATGAGCAGTTCTTC.

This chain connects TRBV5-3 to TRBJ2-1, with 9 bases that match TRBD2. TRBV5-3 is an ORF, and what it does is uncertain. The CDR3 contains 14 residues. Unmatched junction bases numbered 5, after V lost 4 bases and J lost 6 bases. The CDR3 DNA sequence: TGTGCCAGAAGCCTTAGCGGGGGCTTCAATGAGCAGTTCTTC. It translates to CARSLSGGFNEQFF.

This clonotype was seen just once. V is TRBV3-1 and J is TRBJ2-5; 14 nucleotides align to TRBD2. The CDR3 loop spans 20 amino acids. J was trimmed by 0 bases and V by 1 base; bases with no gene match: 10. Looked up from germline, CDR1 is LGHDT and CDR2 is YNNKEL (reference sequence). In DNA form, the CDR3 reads TGTGCCAGCAGCCAAGTCGCCGGACTAGCGGGGGGACAGTACCAAGAGACCCAGTACTTC. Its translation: CASSQVAGLAGGQYQETQYF.

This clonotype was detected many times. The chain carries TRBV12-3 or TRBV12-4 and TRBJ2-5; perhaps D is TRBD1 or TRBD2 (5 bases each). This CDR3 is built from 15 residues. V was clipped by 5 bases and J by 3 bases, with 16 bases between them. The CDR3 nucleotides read TGTGCCAGCAGTCGAAGGGACCCTAACGAAGAGACCCAGTACTTC. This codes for CASSRRDPNEETQYF.

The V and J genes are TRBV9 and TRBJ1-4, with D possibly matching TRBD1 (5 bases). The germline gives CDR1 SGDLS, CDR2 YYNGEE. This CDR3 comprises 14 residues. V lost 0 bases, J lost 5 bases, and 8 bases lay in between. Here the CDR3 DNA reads TGTGCCAGCAGCGTAGGAGGGGTCAATGAAAAACTGTTTTTT. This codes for CASSVGGVNEKLFF.